Listed below are T cell receptor beta chains from one sample, sequenced in a study of Graves' ophthalmopathy and Graves' hyperthyroidism. TCRdb reanalysed the multiplex PCR reads using MiXCR and keeps one entry per CDR3 protein. The sample includes approximately 160,000 distinct CDR3 sequences, 35% to 45% of them seen just once. The specimen was peripheral blood. The source is a man aged 30 to 45 with Graves' ophthalmopathy. The CDR3 runs from the conserved cysteine through the conserved F or W. The order of the fields is CDR3 protein, CDR3 DNA, J gene, V gene, D gene, clone size. D genes are given only for firm matches. Only some rows state a clone size, as once, few, many or a class for expanded clones.

CASSHGQFEAFF,TGTGCCAGCAGTCACGGACAGTTCGAAGCTTTCTTT,TRBJ1-1,TRBV6-2/TRBV6-3,.,.
CASSSQPNQPQHF,TGTGCCAGCAGCTCCCAGCCTAATCAGCCCCAGCATTTT,TRBJ1-5,TRBV7-2,.,.
CASSQDGTQPQHF,TGTGCCAGCAGCCAGGACGGCACCCAGCCCCAGCATTTT,TRBJ1-5,TRBV7-2,.,many
CASSLSGGLANTGELFF,TGTGCCAGCAGCTTATCGGGCGGGCTCGCGAACACCGGGGAGCTGTTTTTT,TRBJ2-2,TRBV7-2,.,many
CASSPTVGTYEQYF,TGTGCCAGTAGTCCGACCGTCGGAACCTACGAGCAGTACTTC,TRBJ2-7,TRBV19,.,.
CASSGGVAFF,TGTGCCAGCAGTGGGGGGGTAGCTTTCTTT,TRBJ1-1,TRBV28,.,many
CASSLFRRGNTEAFF,TGTGCCAGCAGTTTGTTCAGGAGGGGAAACACTGAAGCTTTCTTT,TRBJ1-1,TRBV12-3/TRBV12-4,.,many
CASSLQGQNTEAFF,TGTGCCAGCAGCCTCCAGGGGCAGAACACTGAAGCTTTCTTT,TRBJ1-1,TRBV6-1,.,few
CASSLVGGGRRETQYF,TGTGCCAGCAGCTTAGTGGGGGGAGGGCGTCGGGAGACCCAGTACTTC,TRBJ2-5,TRBV7-2,TRBD2,many
CASSHATVNTEAFF,TGTGCCAGCAGCCATGCGACAGTGAACACTGAAGCTTTCTTT,TRBJ1-1,TRBV27,.,.
CASSFVQGGGETQYF,TGTGCCAGCAGTTTCGTTCAGGGGGGAGGGGAGACCCAGTACTTC,TRBJ2-5,TRBV28,.,many
CSACLTGEFWETQYF,TGCAGCGCTTGCCTGACAGGGGAATTTTGGGAGACCCAGTACTTC,TRBJ2-5,TRBV29-1,TRBD1,many
CASSLSIWGRTEAFF,TGTGCCAGCAGTTTATCAATCTGGGGGCGGACTGAAGCTTTCTTT,TRBJ1-1,TRBV12-3/TRBV12-4,.,many
CASRSGQRRPGELFF,TGTGCCAGCAGATCGGGACAGAGGAGACCCGGGGAGCTGTTTTTT,TRBJ2-2,TRBV7-9,TRBD1,many
CASHVGTGELFF,TGTGCCAGCCATGTGGGGACCGGGGAGCTGTTTTTT,TRBJ2-2,TRBV27,.,many
CASSSRGGSQPQHF,TGTGCCAGCAGTTCCAGGGGGGGAAGTCAGCCCCAGCATTTT,TRBJ1-5,TRBV6-5,TRBD1,.
CASSQDSGGSNQPQHF,TGCGCCAGCAGCCAAGATTCGGGAGGGAGCAATCAGCCCCAGCATTTT,TRBJ1-5,TRBV4-3,.,many
CASSLEVFQGEGGYTF,TGTGCCAGCAGCTTAGAGGTTTTCCAGGGAGAGGGTGGCTACACCTTC,TRBJ1-2,TRBV11-1,.,once
CASSELGQDYEQYF,TGTGCCAGCAGTGAATTGGGACAGGATTACGAGCAGTACTTC,TRBJ2-7,TRBV6-1,TRBD1,once
CASSYPPFVDTEAFF,TGTGCCAGCAGTTACCCACCGTTCGTTGACACTGAAGCTTTCTTT,TRBJ1-1,TRBV6-2/TRBV6-3,.,many
CSAAGSGSTGELFF,TGCAGCGCCGCGGGTAGCGGGTCCACCGGGGAGCTGTTTTTT,TRBJ2-2,TRBV29-1,TRBD2,.
CASSLSRDGYTF,TGTGCCAGCAGTTTAAGCCGGGATGGCTACACCTTC,TRBJ1-2,TRBV28,.,.
CASSREATKETQYF,TGTGCCAGCAGCCGCGAAGCTACCAAGGAGACCCAGTACTTC,TRBJ2-5,TRBV11-1,.,many
CSARESGVNYGYTF,TGCAGTGCTAGAGAGTCAGGGGTTAACTATGGCTACACCTTC,TRBJ1-2,TRBV20-1,.,.
CASLNPRGLYEQYF,TGTGCCAGCTTAAACCCCAGGGGGCTTTACGAGCAGTACTTC,TRBJ2-7,TRBV6-2/TRBV6-3,TRBD1,.
CASNRAGTGVHEQYF,TGTGCCAGCAACCGTGCCGGGACAGGGGTCCACGAGCAGTACTTC,TRBJ2-7,TRBV4-2,TRBD1,.